This T cell receptor beta chain emerged from a study of regulatory T cells in long-lasting Graves disease. Study-wide results and caveats: Favored usage of TRBV28, TRBJ1-2 and TRBJ2-5 was recorded in persistent disease.

With 5 bases clipped from V and 4 bases from J, the junction kept 12 bases outside the gene matches. The germline CDR1 and CDR2 sequences are PRHDT and FYEKMQ (reference sequence). This CDR3 comprises 16 residues. Library construction for TCR beta used iRepertoire HTBI primers and Arm-PCR of CDR3 regions. TCRdb ran MiXCR on the multiplex PCR reads and lists one entry per CDR3 protein. In the table there are more than 650,000 distinct CDR3 sequences, approximately 29% of which are singletons. As for this clonotype: What it binds is not known.

Time point here: persistent/refractory GD, antithyroid drugs over 5 years with positive TRAb. The TCR library used RNA extracted from PBMCs. This clonotype was obtained from a female donor with Graves disease. The sequenced sample was peripheral blood mononuclear cells (PBMCs), obtained when the disease was refractory, from a patient treated with antithyroid drugs. This chain joins TRBV13 and TRBJ2-7; 9 positions agree with TRBD1. The CDR3 is CASSPTPPDRGYEQYF. Written as DNA, the CDR3 is TGTGCCAGCAGCCCAACCCCCCCGGACAGGGGATACGAGCAGTACTTC.